This TCR beta chain derives from a study of T cell clusters in autoimmune cytopenias (dated by TCRdb to between 2018 and 2021). With regard to the full study: The median TRB sequencing depth was about 50,000 reads per sample, and the median number of distinct TRB clonotypes was around 2,500 per sample. In autoimmune cytopenia patients, peripheral blood TRB and IGH repertoires were sequenced during active disease and over treatment follow-up, together with healthy, CLL and autoimmune hepatitis controls. The study was designed to test whether a disease-specific immune repertoire signature usable as a blood-based biomarker is carried by autoimmune cytopenia patients. Overall study results and their limits: The T cell clusters were only ever defined in silico, so experimental validation of their functional role was still needed. The TRB repertoire shifts, including less even repertoires in secondary cytopenia and CLL, mostly reflected lymphoma bias and not autoimmunity. In the comparison of secondary cytopenia with CLL, no cluster-lack signature showed up, apparently because the dominant lymphoma-associated repertoire masked the signature. Healthy donors showed approximately 3-fold more exclusive TRB clusters than active autoimmune hepatitis patients, consistent with an autoimmunity-wide signature. GLIPH results suggested that primary autoimmune cytopenia patients were missing physiological T cell clusters, with 50 to 55 clusters found only in healthy donors compared with roughly 15 found only in patients.

Per sample, about 230 ng of peripheral blood genomic DNA, approximately 38,000 genome equivalents, was used for TRB amplification. The CDR3 numbers 15 residues from cysteine through phenylalanine. DNA is not recorded here. The germline V gene sets CDR1 to SGHDT and CDR2 to YYEEEE. TRB rearrangements were amplified by multiplex PCR following a touch-down protocol, with the TRB-A and TRB-B primer pools mixed in one tube. Two consecutive PCR reactions with Phusion HS II polymerase added Illumina adapters and sample indices to the amplicons. Amplicons were gel-purified with the NucleoSpin Gel and PCR Clean-up kit, then quantified by Qubit and quality-checked on an Agilent 2100 Bioanalyzer. Libraries were sequenced on an Illumina MiSeq using 600-cycle, single-indexed, paired-end runs. Under the source paper's analysis protocol: Alignment and assembly of TRB reads were performed with MiXCR version 2.1.12 and the default MiXCR reference library. Each unique CDR3 nucleotide sequence defined a clone, and only productive sequences with at least two reads were analysed. Repertoire diversity was assessed with alpha-parameterized diversity profiles (alpha 0 to 5), including the Shannon (alpha 1) and Simpson (alpha 2) indices, which were computed with an R script. Combinatorial TRB VJ usage was calculated with the tcR package and was compared between cohorts by principal component analysis performed with ade4. Using GLIPH, TCRbeta CDR3s were clustered on pairs of cohorts matched for age and read depth, and a Wilcoxon test was used to compare cluster frequencies. Reprocessed by TCRdb, the reads give a single entry per CDR3 protein sequence, without DNA. What appears here as the V and J calls and clone size reflects TCRdb's work, not the paper's. In this sample's table one finds thousands of distinct CDR3 sequences. 37% of the sample goes to the ten largest clones.

No count is recorded, yet this clonotype rates as large (0.1 to 1%) from its frequency. Its antigen is not yet known. Material: peripheral blood. The V and J segments used are TRBV5-6 and TRBJ2-3; TCRdb's D call of TRBD2 is untestable without DNA. The source is a human donor with an autoimmune cytopenia or autoimmune hepatitis (not recorded which). The CDR3 corresponds to CASSPFSGPGDTQYF.